This T cell receptor beta chain was observed in a study of cytotoxic CD8 clonotypes in ibrutinib-treated CLL. Some clones are missing from TCRdb's copy, which holds only in-frame ones; the method was immunoSEQ multiplex PCR. The profile shows about 160,000 clones, more than 65% of them singletons. The ends were cut back, 2 bases at V and 3 bases at J, with 14 bases in the middle. Germline-derived CDR1 and CDR2 are GTSNPN and SVGIG (reference sequence). The CDR3 extends over 15 amino acids. V usage is TRBV30 and J usage is TRBJ1-3; a weak D match, TRBD1 (6 bases). This material consisted of PBMCs, taken after 12 months of ibrutinib treatment. This TCR was recovered from a human donor with chronic lymphocytic leukemia. This chain's CDR3 is CAWSRGGPYGNTIYF. CDR3 sequence (DNA): TGTGCCTGGAGTCGGGGGGGGCCTTATGGAAACACCATATATTTT.